These 22 T cell receptor beta chains originate from one sample sequenced in a study of blood T cell repertoires in COVID-19. Assay: immunoSEQ multiplex PCR; the TCRdb copy retains only in-frame clones and omits some. The table records 80,000 or so clones, 81% of them present only once. The sample was peripheral blood. The origin of the receptors is a man older than 75 with acute or convalescent COVID-19.

This clone was counted a single time. This chain connects TRBV15 to TRBJ2-7; weak D call: TRBD1 (5 bases). Trimming removed 1 base from V and 9 bases from J, with 10 bases in between. The CDR3 runs to 12 residues. Per the germline V gene, CDR1 is LNHNV and CDR2 is YYDKDF (reference sequence). CDR3 region: CATSRAQGPQYF. CDR3 bases: TGTGCCACCAGCAGAGCTCAGGGCCCGCAGTACTTC.

This chain uses TRBV11-2 with TRBJ1-4, with D perhaps TRBD1 (5 bases). CDR3 length: 16 amino acids. Trimming cost V 5 bases and J 7 bases, with 20 bases left between them. Germline lookup yields CDR1 SGHAT and CDR2 FQNNGV. The CDR3 sequence: CASSPEAGRGFEKLFF. The CDR3 DNA reads TGTGCCAGCAGCCCAGAAGCGGGACGAGGGTTTGAAAAACTGTTTTTT.

The rearrangement uses TRBV13 and TRBJ1-1; 8 nucleotides line up with TRBD1. This CDR3 is built from 16 residues. V was clipped by 2 bases and J by 4 bases; unmatched bases: 9. Germline V gene sequence: CDR1 PRHDT, CDR2 FYEKMQ (reference sequence). CDR3 DNA: TGTGCCAGCAGCTTATTAGGGGGGACAGGATTCACTGAAGCTTTCTTT. It specifies CASSLLGGTGFTEAFF. Based on the CDR3 plus reference TRBV13 and TRBJ1-1, the full variable domain is AAGVIQSPRHLIKEKRETATLKCYPIPRHDTVYWYQQGPGQDPQFLISFYEKMQSDKGSIPDRFSAQQFSDYHSELNMSSLELGDSALYFCASSLLGGTGFTEAFFGQGTRLTVV.

The rearrangement joins TRBV2 to TRBJ1-5, with a possible D match to TRBD1 (6 bases). Germline V gives CDR1 SNHLY, CDR2 FYNNEI. The length of the CDR3 is 13 residues. Trimming left V 8 bases short and J 3 bases short, with 11 bases between. CDR3 DNA sequence: TGTGCCAGCGACGGGACATCCAATCAGCCCCAGCATTTT. Its translation is CASDGTSNQPQHF. Full variable domain (missing parts from reference TRBV2 and TRBJ1-5): EPEVTQTPSHQVTQMGQEVILRCVPISNHLYFYWYRQILGQKVEFLVSFYNNEISEKSEIFDDQFSVERPDGSNFTLKIRSTKLEDSAMYFCASDGTSNQPQHFGDGTRLSIL.

The rearrangement joins TRBV9 to TRBJ2-7; 7 nucleotides agree with TRBD1. Germline CDR1 SGDLS, CDR2 YYNGEE. There are 12 residues in the CDR3. V shed 4 bases, J shed 5 bases, and the junction held 3 bases outside the gene matches. The CDR3 sequence: CASSSQGDEQYF. CDR3 bases: TGTGCCAGCAGCTCCCAGGGGGACGAGCAGTACTTC.

V usage is TRBV29-1 and J usage is TRBJ1-4, with 8 bases that match TRBD1. Per germline, CDR1 SQVTM and CDR2 ANQGSEA. V lost 4 bases to trimming and J lost 5 bases; unmatched junction nucleotides: 9. This CDR3 spans 15 amino acids. As DNA, the CDR3 is TGCAGCGTTGCCCCCCCGGACAGGGTCAATGAAAAACTGTTTTTT. Protein sequence: CSVAPPDRVNEKLFF.

The V and J genes are TRBV27 and TRBJ2-7, with 7 nucleotides matching TRBD2. The V and J ends lost 5 bases and 6 bases, in that order; junction bases with no gene match: 7. CDR1 is MNHEY and CDR2 is SMNVEV in the germline V gene (reference sequence). The CDR3 covers 13 residues. The CDR3 region is CASSANPGGEQYF. The CDR3 DNA is TGTGCCAGCAGTGCCAATCCGGGGGGCGAGCAGTACTTC.

A word on this clone: At one end, the junction sequence differs from germline, possibly due to a read error. At the DNA level, this CDR3 is encoded by other sequences in the same sample as well. The rearrangement joins TRBV28 to TRBJ1-5; 7 nucleotides match TRBD1. Per the germline V gene, CDR1 is MDHEN and CDR2 is SYDVKM. The CDR3 sequence is 14 residues long. CDR3 region: CASSQGGSNQPQHF. The DNA of the CDR3 is TGTGCCAGCAGCCAGGGGGGTTCCAATCAACCCCAGCATTTT.

The chain joins TRBV28 to TRBJ2-1, with 10 bases aligning to TRBD2. This CDR3 is 16 amino acids long. V lost 4 bases to trimming and J lost 9 bases; unmatched junction nucleotides: 12. Germline lookup yields CDR1 MDHEN and CDR2 SYDVKM. CDR3 sequence: CASSSSLAGEGSEQFF. The DNA for the CDR3 is TGTGCCAGCAGTTCCTCCCTAGCGGGAGAGGGAAGTGAGCAGTTCTTC. Variable domain in full (rest from reference TRBV28 and TRBJ2-1): DVKVTQSSRYLVKRTGEKVFLECVQDMDHENMFWYRQDPGLGLRLIYFSYDVKMKEKGDIPEGYSVSREKKERFSLILESASTNQTSMYLCASSSSLAGEGSEQFFGPGTRLTVL.

The gene calls are TRBV5-1 and TRBJ2-2, with TRBD1 matching 7 bases. The CDR3 sequence is 16 residues long. Germline V lookup: CDR1 SGHRS, CDR2 YFSETQ. V was clipped by 2 bases and J by 5 bases; unmatched bases: 9. The CDR3 sequence is CASSLTTGARTGELFF. CDR3 nucleotides: TGCGCCAGCAGCTTAACCACAGGGGCGCGGACCGGGGAGCTGTTTTTT.

Here the CDR3 DNA reads TGTGCCAGCAGCCACTCAGGGGGCAAGTCTGGAAACACCATATATTTT. Its protein product is CASSHSGGKSGNTIYF. This chain connects TRBV4-2 to TRBJ1-3; 8 bases match TRBD1. The CDR3 is 16 amino acids. The germline gives CDR1 LGHNA, CDR2 YNFKEQ. J gave up 1 base and V 3 bases, and 5 bases lay outside the gene matches.

This clone has a single count. This chain links TRBV7-9 with TRBJ2-1; 10 nucleotides match TRBD1. V gave up 5 bases and J gave up 4 bases; unmatched junction bases: 8. CDR1 and CDR2 (germline): SEHNR, FQNEAQ (reference sequence). The length of the CDR3 is 16 residues. The CDR3 DNA sequence: TGTGCCAGCAGCCCTGGGGACAGGGGCTCATACAATGAGCAGTTCTTC. Its translation is CASSPGDRGSYNEQFF.

The chain uses TRBV6-5 and TRBJ1-3; 11 positions agree with TRBD1. In germline, CDR1 is MNHEY, CDR2 SVGAGI. V was pared by 2 bases and J by 0 bases, with 0 bases of the junction left unmatched. The CDR3 loop spans 16 amino acids. CDR3 loop: CASSYGTGGSGNTIYF. In nucleotides, the CDR3 is TGTGCCAGCAGTTACGGGACAGGGGGCTCTGGAAACACCATATATTTT.

This chain joins TRBV6-5 and TRBJ1-2; no definite D call. CDR1 and CDR2 from the germline V gene are MNHEY and SVGAGI. Between the trimmed V and J ends, which lost 5 bases and 8 bases, there was a span of 15 bases. There are 13 residues in the CDR3. CDR3 nucleotide sequence: TGTGCCAGCAGTCTAAACGGGATCTACGGCTACACCTTC. Translation: CASSLNGIYGYTF.

V and J are TRBV19 and TRBJ2-7; the match to TRBD1 covers 9 bases. Germline-derived CDR1 and CDR2 are LNHDA and SQIVND (reference sequence). This CDR3 spans 15 amino acids. V lost 5 bases, J lost 5 bases, and 10 bases stayed unmatched. CDR3 nucleotide sequence: TGTGCCAGTAGTCTCGGACAGGGGCCTACCAACGAGCAGTACTTC. As protein: CASSLGQGPTNEQYF.

J is TRBJ2-3 and V is TRBV28; TRBD2 matches 10 bases. Germline CDR1 is MDHEN and CDR2 is SYDVKM. This CDR3 comprises 15 residues. Losses at the gene ends were 4 bases for V and 6 bases for J; bases not matched to a gene: 7. CDR3 amino acids: CASSSLAGVSDTQYF. DNA of the CDR3: TGTGCCAGCAGTTCTCTAGCGGGAGTCAGCGATACGCAGTATTTT.

This chain connects TRBV7-8 to TRBJ1-4; no firm D call. CDR1 and CDR2 (germline): SGHVS, FQNEAQ. Trimming removed 5 bases from V and 0 bases from J, with 10 bases in between. CDR3 size: 15 residues. CDR3 in DNA: TGTGCCAGCAGCATCCGACACACAACTAATGAAAAACTGTTTTTT. This encodes CASSIRHTTNEKLFF.

This clone was detected once. The chain joins TRBV28 to TRBJ1-5; D uncertain. The CDR3 loop spans 12 amino acids. The V end was cut by 4 bases, the J end by 7 bases, with 8 bases between. The V gene's germline CDR1 is MDHEN and CDR2 SYDVKM. The chain's CDR3 is CASSSSGQPQHF. The CDR3 region has the DNA TGTGCCAGCAGTTCCTCCGGGCAGCCCCAGCATTTT.

The chain carries TRBV4-3 and TRBJ1-2, with a possible D match to TRBD1 (5 bases). V lost 1 base to trimming and J lost 4 bases, with 10 bases between them. The CDR3 has 14 amino acids. In germline, CDR1 is LGHNA, CDR2 YSLEER. The CDR3 DNA is TGCGCCAGCAGCCAAGTGAGACAGTCCTATGGCTACACCTTC. Its translation is CASSQVRQSYGYTF.

V gene TRBV6-1 combines with J gene TRBJ2-7, with D possibly being TRBD1 (6 bases). In germline, CDR1 is MNHNS, CDR2 SASEGT. With 2 bases removed from V and 4 bases from J, the gap between germline ends came to 18 bases. The CDR3 contains 16 residues. The CDR3 nucleotides read TGTGCCAGCAGTGAAACCGCAGGGGTGTTAGGATACGAGCAGTACTTC. Residues: CASSETAGVLGYEQYF.

The rearrangement links TRBV5-4 to TRBJ2-5; D may be TRBD1 (6 bases). The CDR3 loop spans 15 amino acids. Between the trimmed V and J ends, which lost 3 bases and 7 bases, there was a span of 19 bases. The germline V gene encodes CDR1 SGHNT and CDR2 YYREEE (reference sequence). CDR3 sequence: CASSSPLQGRGTQYF. The CDR3 nucleotides are TGTGCCAGCAGCTCACCCCTACAGGGTCGGGGGACCCAGTACTTC.

V gene TRBV5-1 combines with J gene TRBJ2-7; 8 positions match TRBD2. The CDR3 contains 14 residues. CDR1 SGHRS and CDR2 YFSETQ come from the germline V gene. The V segment lost 4 bases and the J segment 3 bases; nucleotides outside the gene matches: 6. CDR3 residues: CASSGSGTLYEQYF. The CDR3 bases are TGCGCCAGCAGCGGTAGCGGGACCCTCTACGAGCAGTACTTC. The whole variable domain, remainder taken from reference TRBV5-1 and TRBJ2-7, is KAGVTQTPRYLIKTRGQQVTLSCSPISGHRSVSWYQQTPGQGLQFLFEYFSETQRNKGNFPGRFSGRQFSNSRSEMNVSTLELGDSALYLCASSGSGTLYEQYFGPGTRLTVT.